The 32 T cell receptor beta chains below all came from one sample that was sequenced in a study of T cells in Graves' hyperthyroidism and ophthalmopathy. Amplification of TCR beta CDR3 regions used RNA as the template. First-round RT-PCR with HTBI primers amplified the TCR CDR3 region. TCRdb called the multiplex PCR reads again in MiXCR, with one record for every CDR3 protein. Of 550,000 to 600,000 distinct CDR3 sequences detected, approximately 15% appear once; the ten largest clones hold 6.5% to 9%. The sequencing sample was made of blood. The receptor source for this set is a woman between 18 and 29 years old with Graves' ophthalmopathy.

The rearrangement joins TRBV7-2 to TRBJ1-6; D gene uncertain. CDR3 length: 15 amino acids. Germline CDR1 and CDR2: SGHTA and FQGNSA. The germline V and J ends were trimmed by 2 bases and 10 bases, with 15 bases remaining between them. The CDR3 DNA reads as TGTGCCAGCAGCTTAAATGGGCCCCCGGACTCACCCCTCCACTTT. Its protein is CASSLNGPPDSPLHF.

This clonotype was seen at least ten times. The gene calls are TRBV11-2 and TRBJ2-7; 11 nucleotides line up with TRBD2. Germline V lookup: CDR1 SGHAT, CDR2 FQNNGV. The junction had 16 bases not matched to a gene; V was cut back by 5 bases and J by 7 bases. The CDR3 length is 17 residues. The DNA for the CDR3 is TGTGCCAGCAGCCGACCCCAGGGACTAGCGGTACTACTGGAGCAGTACTTC. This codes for CASSRPQGLAVLLEQYF.

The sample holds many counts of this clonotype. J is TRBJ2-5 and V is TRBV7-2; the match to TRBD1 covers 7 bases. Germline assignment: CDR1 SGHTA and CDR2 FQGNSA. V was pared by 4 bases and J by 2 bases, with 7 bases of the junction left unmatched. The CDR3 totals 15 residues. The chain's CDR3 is CASSWGTAKQETQYF. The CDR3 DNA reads TGTGCCAGCAGCTGGGGGACAGCCAAGCAAGAGACCCAGTACTTC.

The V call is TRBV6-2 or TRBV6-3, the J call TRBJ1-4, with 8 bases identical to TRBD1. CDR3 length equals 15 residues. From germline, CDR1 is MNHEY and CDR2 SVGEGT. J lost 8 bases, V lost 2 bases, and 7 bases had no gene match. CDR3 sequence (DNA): TGTGCCAGCAGTTACCGGACAGGGAAGAGGGAAAAACTGTTTTTT. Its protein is CASSYRTGKREKLFF.

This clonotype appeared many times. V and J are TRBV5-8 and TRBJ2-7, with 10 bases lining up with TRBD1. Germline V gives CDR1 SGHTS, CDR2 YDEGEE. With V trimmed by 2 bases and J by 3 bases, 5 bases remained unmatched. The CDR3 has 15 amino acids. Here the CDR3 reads CASSFMGQGIYEQYF. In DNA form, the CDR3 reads TGTGCCAGCAGCTTTATGGGACAGGGGATCTACGAGCAGTACTTC. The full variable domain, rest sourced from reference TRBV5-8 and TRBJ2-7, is EAGVTQSPTHLIKTRGQQATLRCSPISGHTSVYWYQQALGLGLQFLLWYDEGEERNRGNFPPRFSGRQFPNYSSELNVNALELEDSALYLCASSFMGQGIYEQYFGPGTRLTVT.

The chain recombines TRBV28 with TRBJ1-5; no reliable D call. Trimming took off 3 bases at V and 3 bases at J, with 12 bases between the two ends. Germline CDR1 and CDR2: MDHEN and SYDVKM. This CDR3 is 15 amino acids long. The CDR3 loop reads CASSLDQVANQPQHF. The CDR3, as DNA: TGTGCCAGCAGTTTGGACCAGGTTGCCAATCAGCCCCAGCATTTT.

The CDR3 nucleotides are TGTGCCAGTACCGTGGGACAGATGAACACTGAAGCTTTCTTT. This codes for CASTVGQMNTEAFF. J is TRBJ1-1 and V is TRBV19, with 7 bases fitting TRBD1. J gave up 0 bases and V 7 bases, and 5 bases lay outside the gene matches. This CDR3 comprises 14 residues. Germline CDR1 and CDR2: LNHDA and SQIVND (reference sequence). Full variable domain (rest looked up from reference TRBV19 and TRBJ1-1): DGGITQSPKYLFRKEGQNVTLSCEQNLNHDAMYWYRQDPGQGLRLIYYSQIVNDFQKGDIAEGYSVSREKKESFPLTVTSAQKNPTAFYLCASTVGQMNTEAFFGQGTRLTVV.

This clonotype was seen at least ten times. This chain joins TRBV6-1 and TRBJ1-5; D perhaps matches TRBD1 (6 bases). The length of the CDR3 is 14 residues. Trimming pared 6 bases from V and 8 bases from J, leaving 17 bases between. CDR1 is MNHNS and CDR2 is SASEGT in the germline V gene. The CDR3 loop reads CASSLDRKAKPQHF. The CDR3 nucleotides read TGTGCCAGCAGCTTGGACAGAAAGGCCAAGCCCCAGCATTTT.

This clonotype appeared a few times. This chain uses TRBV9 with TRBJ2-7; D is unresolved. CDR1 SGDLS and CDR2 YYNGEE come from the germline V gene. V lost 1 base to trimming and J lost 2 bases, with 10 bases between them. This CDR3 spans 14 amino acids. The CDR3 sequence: CASSVRHSPYEQYF. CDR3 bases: TGTGCCAGCAGCGTACGTCACAGTCCCTACGAGCAGTACTTC.

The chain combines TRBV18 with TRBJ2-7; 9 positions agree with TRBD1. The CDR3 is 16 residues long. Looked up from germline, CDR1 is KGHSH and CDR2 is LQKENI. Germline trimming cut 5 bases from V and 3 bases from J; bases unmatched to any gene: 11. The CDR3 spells CASSSQAGTGSYEQYF. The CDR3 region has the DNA TGTGCCAGCTCATCCCAAGCCGGGACAGGGAGCTACGAGCAGTACTTC. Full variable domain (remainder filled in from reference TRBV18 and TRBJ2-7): NAGVMQNPRHLVRRRGQEARLRCSPMKGHSHVYWYRQLPEEGLKFMVYLQKENIIDESGMPKERFSAEFPKEGPSILRIQQVVRGDSAAYFCASSSQAGTGSYEQYFGPGTRLTVT.

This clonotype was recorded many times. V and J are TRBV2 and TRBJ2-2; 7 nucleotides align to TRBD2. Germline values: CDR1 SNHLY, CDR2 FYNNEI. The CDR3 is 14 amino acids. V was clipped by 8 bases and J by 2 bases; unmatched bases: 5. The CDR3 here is CASGGDYNTGELFF. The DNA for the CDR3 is TGTGCCAGCGGGGGGGACTACAACACCGGGGAGCTGTTTTTT.

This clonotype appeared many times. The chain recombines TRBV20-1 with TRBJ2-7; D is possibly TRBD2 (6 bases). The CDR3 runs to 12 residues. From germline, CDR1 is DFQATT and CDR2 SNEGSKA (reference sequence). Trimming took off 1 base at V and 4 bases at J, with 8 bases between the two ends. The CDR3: CSARVREYEQYF. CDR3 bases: TGCAGTGCTAGAGTTCGGGAGTACGAGCAGTACTTC.

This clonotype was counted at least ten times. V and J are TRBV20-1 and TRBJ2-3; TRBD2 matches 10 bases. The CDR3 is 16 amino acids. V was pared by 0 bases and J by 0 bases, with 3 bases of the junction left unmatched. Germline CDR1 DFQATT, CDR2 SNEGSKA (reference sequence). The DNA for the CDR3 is TGCAGTGCTAGAGACTTACTAGCGGGAAGCACAGATACGCAGTATTTT. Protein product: CSARDLLAGSTDTQYF.

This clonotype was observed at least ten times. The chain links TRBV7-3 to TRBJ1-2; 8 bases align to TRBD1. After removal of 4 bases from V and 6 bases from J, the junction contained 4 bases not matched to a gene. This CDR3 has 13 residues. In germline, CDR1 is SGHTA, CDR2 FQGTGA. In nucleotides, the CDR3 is TGTGCCAGCAGCTCACAGGGGGTGGATGGCTACACCTTC. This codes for CASSSQGVDGYTF.

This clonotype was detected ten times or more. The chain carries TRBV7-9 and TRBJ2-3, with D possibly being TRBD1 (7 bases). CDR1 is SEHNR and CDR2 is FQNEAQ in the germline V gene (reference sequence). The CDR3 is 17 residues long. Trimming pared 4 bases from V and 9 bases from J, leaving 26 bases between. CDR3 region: CASSSLSGDSRVATQYF. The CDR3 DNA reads TGTGCCAGCAGCTCCCTCTCGGGGGACAGCCGCGTCGCGACGCAGTATTTT.

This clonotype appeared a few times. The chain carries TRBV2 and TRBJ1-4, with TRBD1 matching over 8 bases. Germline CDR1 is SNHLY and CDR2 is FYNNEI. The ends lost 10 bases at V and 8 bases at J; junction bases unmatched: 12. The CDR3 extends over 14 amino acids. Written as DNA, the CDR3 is TGTGCCACACGACGACAGGGGCTGGGGGAAAAACTGTTTTTT. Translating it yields CATRRQGLGEKLFF.

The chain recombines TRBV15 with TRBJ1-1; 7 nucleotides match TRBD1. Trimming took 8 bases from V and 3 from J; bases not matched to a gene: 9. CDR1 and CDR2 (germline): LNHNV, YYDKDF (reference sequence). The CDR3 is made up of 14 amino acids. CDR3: CATDTGEGYTEAFF. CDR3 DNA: TGTGCCACCGATACAGGGGAAGGTTACACTGAAGCTTTCTTT.

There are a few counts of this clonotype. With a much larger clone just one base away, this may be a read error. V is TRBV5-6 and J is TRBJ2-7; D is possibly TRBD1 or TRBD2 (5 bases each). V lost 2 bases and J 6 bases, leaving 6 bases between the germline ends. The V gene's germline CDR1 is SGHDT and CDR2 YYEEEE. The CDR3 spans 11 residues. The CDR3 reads CASSFGTEQYF. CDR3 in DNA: TGTGCCAGCAGCTTTGGGACCGAGCAGTACTTC. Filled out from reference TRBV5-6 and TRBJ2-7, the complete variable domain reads DAGVTQSPTHLIKTRGQQVTLRCSPKSGHDTVSWYQQALGQGPQFIFQYYEEEERQRGNFPDRFSGHQFPNYSSELNVNALLLGDSALYLCASSFGTEQYFGPGTRLTVT.

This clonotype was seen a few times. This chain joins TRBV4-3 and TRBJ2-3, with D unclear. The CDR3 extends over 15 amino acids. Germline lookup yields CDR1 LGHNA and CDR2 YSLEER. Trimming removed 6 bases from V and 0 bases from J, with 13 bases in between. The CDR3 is CASSPDSPSTDTQYF. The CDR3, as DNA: TGCGCCAGCAGTCCCGATTCACCCAGCACAGATACGCAGTATTTT.

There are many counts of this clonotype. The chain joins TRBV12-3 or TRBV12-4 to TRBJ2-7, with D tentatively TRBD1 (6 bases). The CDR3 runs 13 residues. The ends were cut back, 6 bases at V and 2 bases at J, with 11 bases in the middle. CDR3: CASSVGQTYEQYF. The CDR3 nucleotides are TGTGCCAGCAGCGTTGGACAGACCTACGAGCAGTACTTC.

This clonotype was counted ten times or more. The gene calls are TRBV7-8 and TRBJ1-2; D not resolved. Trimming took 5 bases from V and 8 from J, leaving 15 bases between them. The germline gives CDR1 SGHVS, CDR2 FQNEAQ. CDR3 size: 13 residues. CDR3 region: CASSRRESWGYTF. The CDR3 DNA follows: TGTGCCAGCAGCCGGAGGGAATCTTGGGGCTACACCTTC.

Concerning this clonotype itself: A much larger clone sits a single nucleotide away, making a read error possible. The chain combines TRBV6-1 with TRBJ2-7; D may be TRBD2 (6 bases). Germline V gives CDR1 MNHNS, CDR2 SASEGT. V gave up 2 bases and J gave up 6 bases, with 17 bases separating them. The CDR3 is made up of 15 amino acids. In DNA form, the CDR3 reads TGTGCCAGCAGTGAATGGGGGGAGAATCTAGGCGAGCAGTACTTC. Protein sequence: CASSEWGENLGEQYF.

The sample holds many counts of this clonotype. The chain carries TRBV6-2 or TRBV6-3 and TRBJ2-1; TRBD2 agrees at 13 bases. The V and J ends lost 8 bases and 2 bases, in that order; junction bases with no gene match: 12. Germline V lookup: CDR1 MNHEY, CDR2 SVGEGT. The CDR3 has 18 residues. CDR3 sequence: CASWPGLAGKGPYNEQFF. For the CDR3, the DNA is TGTGCCAGCTGGCCGGGACTAGCGGGAAAGGGCCCCTACAATGAGCAGTTCTTC.

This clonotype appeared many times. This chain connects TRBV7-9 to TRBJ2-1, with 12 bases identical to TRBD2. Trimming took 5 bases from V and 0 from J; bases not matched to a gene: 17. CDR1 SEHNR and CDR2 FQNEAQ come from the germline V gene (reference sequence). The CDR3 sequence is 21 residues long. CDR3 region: CASSLTRTSGTLEASYNEQFF. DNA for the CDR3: TGTGCCAGCAGCCTAACTCGGACTAGCGGGACTCTGGAGGCCTCCTACAATGAGCAGTTCTTC.

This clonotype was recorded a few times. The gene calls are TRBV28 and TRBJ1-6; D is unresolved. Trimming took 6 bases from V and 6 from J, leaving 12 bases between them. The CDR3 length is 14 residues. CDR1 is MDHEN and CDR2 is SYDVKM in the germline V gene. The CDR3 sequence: CASRDSFSNSPLHF. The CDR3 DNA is TGTGCCAGCAGGGATTCCTTCTCTAATTCACCCCTCCACTTT.

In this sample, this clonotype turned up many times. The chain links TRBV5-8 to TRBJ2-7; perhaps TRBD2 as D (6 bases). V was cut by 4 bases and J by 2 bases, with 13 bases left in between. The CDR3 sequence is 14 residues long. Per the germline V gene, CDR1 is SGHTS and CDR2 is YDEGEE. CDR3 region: CASSHSWRAYEQYF. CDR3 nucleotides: TGTGCCAGCAGCCATTCGTGGAGGGCCTACGAGCAGTACTTC.

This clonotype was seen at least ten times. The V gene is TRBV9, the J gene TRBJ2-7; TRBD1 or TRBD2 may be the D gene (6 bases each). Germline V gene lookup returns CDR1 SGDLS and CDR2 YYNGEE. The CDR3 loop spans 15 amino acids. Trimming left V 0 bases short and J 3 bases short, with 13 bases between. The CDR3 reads CASSVGGGQGYEQYF. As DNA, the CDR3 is TGTGCCAGCAGCGTAGGAGGGGGGCAGGGCTACGAGCAGTACTTC.

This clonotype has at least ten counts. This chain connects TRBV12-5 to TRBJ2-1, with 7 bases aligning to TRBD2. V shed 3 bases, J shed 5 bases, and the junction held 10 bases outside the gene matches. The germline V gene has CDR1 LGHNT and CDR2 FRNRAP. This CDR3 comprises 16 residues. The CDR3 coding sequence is TGTGCTAGTGGTTTTCTGGGCAGGGAGGGGAACAATGAGCAGTTCTTC. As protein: CASGFLGREGNNEQFF. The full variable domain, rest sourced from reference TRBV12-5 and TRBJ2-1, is DARVTQTPRHKVTEMGQEVTMRCQPILGHNTVFWYRQTMMQGLELLAYFRNRAPLDDSGMPKDRFSAEMPDATLATLKIQPSEPRDSAVYFCASGFLGREGNNEQFFGPGTRLTVL.

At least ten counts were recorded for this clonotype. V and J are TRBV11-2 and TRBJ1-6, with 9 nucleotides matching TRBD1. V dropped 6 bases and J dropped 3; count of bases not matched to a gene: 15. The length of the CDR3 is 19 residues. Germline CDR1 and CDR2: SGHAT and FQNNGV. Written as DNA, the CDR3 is TGTGCCAGCAGACGTCCCGGGACAGGGCGATACAGCTATAATTCACCCCTCCACTTT. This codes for CASRRPGTGRYSYNSPLHF.

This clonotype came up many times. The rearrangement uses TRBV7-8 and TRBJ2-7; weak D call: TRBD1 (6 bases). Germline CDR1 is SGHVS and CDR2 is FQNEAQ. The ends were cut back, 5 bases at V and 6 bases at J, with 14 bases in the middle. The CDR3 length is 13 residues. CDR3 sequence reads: CASSRYREGEQYF. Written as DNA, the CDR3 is TGTGCCAGCAGCCGCTACAGGGAAGGCGAGCAGTACTTC. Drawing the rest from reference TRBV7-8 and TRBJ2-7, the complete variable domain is GAGVSQSPRYKVAKRGQDVALRCDPISGHVSLFWYQQALGQGPEFLTYFQNEAQLDKSGLPSDRFFAERPEGSVSTLKIQRTQQEDSAVYLCASSRYREGEQYFGPGTRLTVT.

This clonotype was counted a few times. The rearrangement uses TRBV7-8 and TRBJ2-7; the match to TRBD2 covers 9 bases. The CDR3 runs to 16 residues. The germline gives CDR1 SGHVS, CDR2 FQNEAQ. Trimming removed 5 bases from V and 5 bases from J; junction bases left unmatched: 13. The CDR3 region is CASSTRRGGRGNEQYF. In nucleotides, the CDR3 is TGTGCCAGCAGCACACGTAGGGGCGGGAGGGGGAACGAGCAGTACTTC.

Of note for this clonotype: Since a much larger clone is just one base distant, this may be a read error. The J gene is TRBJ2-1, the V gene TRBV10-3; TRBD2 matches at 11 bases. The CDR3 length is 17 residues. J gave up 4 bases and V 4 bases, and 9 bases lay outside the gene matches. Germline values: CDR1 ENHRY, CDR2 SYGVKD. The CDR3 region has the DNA TGTGCCATCAGTGGGGGAGCCGGGACTAGCGGTTACAATGAGCAGTTCTTC. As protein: CAISGGAGTSGYNEQFF.